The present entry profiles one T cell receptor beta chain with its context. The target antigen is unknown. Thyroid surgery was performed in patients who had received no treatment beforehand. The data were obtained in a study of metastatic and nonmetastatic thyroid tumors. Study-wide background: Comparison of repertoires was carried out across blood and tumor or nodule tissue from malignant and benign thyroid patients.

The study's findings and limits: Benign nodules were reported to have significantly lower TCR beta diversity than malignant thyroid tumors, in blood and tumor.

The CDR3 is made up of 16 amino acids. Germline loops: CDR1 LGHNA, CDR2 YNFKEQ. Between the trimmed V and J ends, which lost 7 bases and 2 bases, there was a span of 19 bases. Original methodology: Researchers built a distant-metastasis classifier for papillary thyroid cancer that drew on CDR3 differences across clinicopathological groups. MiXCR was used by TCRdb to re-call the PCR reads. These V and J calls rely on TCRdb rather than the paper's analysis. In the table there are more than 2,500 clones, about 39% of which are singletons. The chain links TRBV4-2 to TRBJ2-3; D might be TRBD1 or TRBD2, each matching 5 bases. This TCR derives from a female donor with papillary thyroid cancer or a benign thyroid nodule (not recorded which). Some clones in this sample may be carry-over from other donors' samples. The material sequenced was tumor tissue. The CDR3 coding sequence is TGTGCCAGCATCCTTAGAGCAGGGAGACCCACAGATACGCAGTATTTT. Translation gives CASILRAGRPTDTQYF.